The 29 T cell receptor beta chains listed next were all sequenced from one sample in a study of radiotherapy plus CTLA-4 blockade in lung cancer. Assay: immunoSEQ multiplex PCR; the TCRdb copy retains only in-frame clones and omits some. The table shows roughly 90,000 clones, with just over 85% occurring only once. The source material was peripheral blood, sampled from a patient treated with radiotherapy plus ipilimumab. The receptor source for this set is a human donor with non-small cell lung cancer that progressed on radiotherapy plus ipilimumab.

The chain employs TRBV9 and TRBJ2-3; TRBD2 matches 7 bases. Germline assignment: CDR1 SGDLS and CDR2 YYNGEE. This CDR3 contains 14 residues. V was clipped by 4 bases and J by 2 bases; unmatched bases: 4. In nucleotides, the CDR3 is TGTGCCAGCAGCCCTAGCGGAAACACAGATACGCAGTATTTT. Its protein is CASSPSGNTDTQYF.

The rearrangement joins TRBV29-1 to TRBJ2-3, with a tentative D call TRBD2 (6 bases). V was clipped by 3 bases and J by 0 bases, with 16 bases between them. The germline V gene encodes CDR1 SQVTM and CDR2 ANQGSEA. The CDR3 loop spans 16 amino acids. The CDR3 DNA is TGCAGCGTTGAGTGGGGGGAGCCGAAAAGCACAGATACGCAGTATTTT. Its protein product is CSVEWGEPKSTDTQYF.

J is TRBJ1-5 and V is TRBV7-2, with D hard to call. Germline CDR1 is SGHTA and CDR2 is FQGNSA. The CDR3 sequence is 13 residues long. The V end was cut by 3 bases, the J end by 6 bases, with 9 bases between. The CDR3 spells CASSFSLGQPQHF. DNA for the CDR3: TGTGCCAGCAGCTTCTCCCTGGGTCAGCCCCAGCATTTT.

The V gene is TRBV5-6, the J gene TRBJ2-1; a weak D match, TRBD1 (6 bases). Germline-derived CDR1 and CDR2 are SGHDT and YYEEEE. V was trimmed by 0 bases and J by 4 bases, leaving 8 bases between them. The CDR3 is made up of 14 amino acids. The CDR3 DNA follows: TGTGCCAGCAGCTTGGGACAGGAGTACAATGAGCAGTTCTTC. Translation gives CASSLGQEYNEQFF. Together with reference TRBV5-6 and TRBJ2-1, the CDR3 gives the full variable domain: DAGVTQSPTHLIKTRGQQVTLRCSPKSGHDTVSWYQQALGQGPQFIFQYYEEEERQRGNFPDRFSGHQFPNYSSELNVNALLLGDSALYLCASSLGQEYNEQFFGPGTRLTVL.

The chain employs TRBV5-6 and TRBJ1-1; D remains unclear. V was clipped by 1 base and J by 0 bases, with 13 bases between them. Germline CDR1 reads SGHDT; CDR2 reads YYEEEE. The length of the CDR3 is 16 residues. CDR3 nucleotides: TGTGCCAGCAGCTTGTATGGCCTCGGGGTGAACACTGAAGCTTTCTTT. It yields the protein CASSLYGLGVNTEAFF.

The gene calls are TRBV6-5 and TRBJ2-5; the match to TRBD2 covers 10 bases. This CDR3 contains 15 residues. Germline assignment: CDR1 MNHEY and CDR2 SVGAGI. The trim removed 6 bases at V and 2 bases at J, leaving 6 bases unmatched. CDR3 sequence: CASRTSGVGQETQYF. CDR3 nucleotide sequence: TGTGCCAGCAGAACTAGCGGGGTGGGGCAAGAGACCCAGTACTTC.

The chain employs TRBV18 and TRBJ1-5; D ambiguous. The germline V and J ends were trimmed by 2 bases and 3 bases, with 11 bases remaining between them. Germline V CDR1 and CDR2: KGHSH, LQKENI. The CDR3 length is 15 residues. The CDR3 here is CASSPSTGNNQPQHF. The CDR3 DNA follows: TGTGCCAGCTCACCAAGTACCGGGAACAATCAGCCCCAGCATTTT.

The rearrangement uses TRBV18 and TRBJ2-2, with D perhaps matching TRBD2 (5 bases). Germline V CDR1 and CDR2: KGHSH, LQKENI. The CDR3 is made up of 14 amino acids. Trimming left V 3 bases short and J 3 bases short, with 8 bases between. The CDR3 sequence is CASSPLRDTGELFF. The CDR3 region has the DNA TGTGCCAGCTCACCCTTGAGGGACACCGGGGAGCTGTTTTTT.

CDR3 sequence reads: CATSSKGPQPQHF. The CDR3 DNA reads as TGTGCCACCAGCAGCAAAGGACCTCAGCCCCAGCATTTT. V usage is TRBV15 and J usage is TRBJ1-5; the D is unclear. The V gene lost 3 bases and the J gene lost 6 bases, with 9 bases spanning the gap. This CDR3 spans 13 amino acids. Germline V gene lookup returns CDR1 LNHNV and CDR2 YYDKDF (reference sequence).

The chain couples TRBV7-3 to TRBJ2-1; D assignment may be TRBD1 or TRBD2 (5 bases each). The V gene's germline CDR1 is SGHTA and CDR2 FQGTGA. V lost 4 bases and J lost 6, with 10 bases in between. CDR3 length: 13 residues. The CDR3 bases are TGTGCCAGCAGCTCGGGACGGGCCAATGAGCAGTTCTTC. Translating it yields CASSSGRANEQFF.

The rearrangement joins TRBV2 to TRBJ1-2, with TRBD1 as a possible D gene (5 bases). The V end lost 5 bases, the J end lost 3 bases, and 13 bases lay between the germline ends. The V gene's germline CDR1 is SNHLY and CDR2 FYNNEI. CDR3 length: 14 amino acids. The CDR3 coding sequence is TGTGCCAGCAGTCCCCTAGGGACTCACTATGGCTACACCTTC. Amino acids: CASSPLGTHYGYTF.

V gene TRBV2 combines with J gene TRBJ2-5, with 10 bases identical to TRBD2. The tail of the sequence fits TRBJ2-7 better, so the J call may be wrong. Germline CDR1 is SNHLY and CDR2 is FYNNEI. The CDR3 is 13 residues long. CDR3 DNA sequence: TGTGCCGGCAAGCGGGAGGGCGGCTACGAGCAGTACTTC. Residues: CAGKREGGYEQYF.

V and J are TRBV6-1 and TRBJ1-5, with 7 bases fitting TRBD1. This CDR3 is 13 amino acids long. The ends lost 4 bases at V and 6 bases at J; junction bases unmatched: 3. Germline values: CDR1 MNHNS, CDR2 SASEGT. Here the CDR3 reads CASSVTGVQPQHF. CDR3 nucleotide sequence: TGTGCCAGCAGTGTTACAGGGGTTCAGCCCCAGCATTTT.

Comment on this clone: Within the sample, other DNA sequences also encode this same CDR3. This sequence joins TRBV4-1 and TRBJ2-1, with 7 bases identical to TRBD2. The V gene end was trimmed by 1 base and the J gene end by 2 bases; junction bases not matched to a gene: 2. This CDR3 spans 15 amino acids. CDR1 and CDR2 from the germline V gene are MGHRA and YSYEKL. CDR3 region: CASSQGSGTYNEQFF. DNA of the CDR3: TGCGCCAGCAGCCAAGGGAGCGGGACCTACAATGAGCAGTTCTTC.

This chain joins TRBV5-1 and TRBJ2-1; TRBD2 matches at 7 bases. The CDR3 extends over 15 amino acids. From germline, CDR1 is SGHRS and CDR2 YFSETQ. The V segment lost 2 bases and the J segment 6 bases; nucleotides outside the gene matches: 8. The CDR3 spells CASSFLAGAPNEQFF. The CDR3 nucleotides are TGCGCCAGCAGCTTCTTGGCGGGAGCCCCCAATGAGCAGTTCTTC. Full variable domain (missing parts from reference TRBV5-1 and TRBJ2-1): KAGVTQTPRYLIKTRGQQVTLSCSPISGHRSVSWYQQTPGQGLQFLFEYFSETQRNKGNFPGRFSGRQFSNSRSEMNVSTLELGDSALYLCASSFLAGAPNEQFFGPGTRLTVL.

The V call is TRBV9, the J call TRBJ2-1; D is unclear. This CDR3 region has 17 residues. Germline assignment: CDR1 SGDLS and CDR2 YYNGEE. Trimming took 0 bases from V and 8 from J, leaving 21 bases between them. CDR3 protein: CASSVGWLLGMQDEQFF. DNA for the CDR3: TGTGCCAGCAGCGTAGGATGGCTTCTCGGTATGCAGGATGAGCAGTTCTTC.

The gene calls are TRBV6-1 and TRBJ2-2; possibly TRBD1 for D (5 bases). Germline assignment: CDR1 MNHNS and CDR2 SASEGT. The CDR3 totals 15 residues. V was shortened by 6 bases and J by 0 bases, with 11 bases between the two germline ends. The CDR3 DNA sequence: TGTGCCAGCAGGGTGGACAAAACGAACACCGGGGAGCTGTTTTTT. The encoded protein is CASRVDKTNTGELFF.

CDR3 sequence: CASSLGTGVQETQYF. As DNA, the CDR3 is TGCGCCAGCAGCTTGGGGACAGGGGTTCAAGAGACCCAGTACTTC. The chain is built from TRBV5-1 and TRBJ2-5; 9 nucleotides align to TRBD1. Germline CDR1 and CDR2: SGHRS and YFSETQ. J lost 2 bases, V lost 0 bases, and 2 bases had no gene match. The CDR3 extends over 15 amino acids.

The rearrangement uses TRBV19 and TRBJ2-5; TRBD1 agrees at 11 bases. Germline V CDR1 and CDR2: LNHDA, SQIVND (reference sequence). CDR3 size: 15 residues. J gave up 4 bases and V 5 bases, and 6 bases lay outside the gene matches. The DNA for the CDR3 is TGTGCCAGTAGTGTACCGGGACAGGGGGGAGAGACCCAGTACTTC. Translating gives CASSVPGQGGETQYF.

The chain couples TRBV9 to TRBJ2-2; D call uncertain. V was cut by 4 bases and J by 2 bases, with 6 bases left in between. Germline V gene sequence: CDR1 SGDLS, CDR2 YYNGEE. This CDR3 comprises 13 residues. CDR3 protein: CASSPPNTGELFF. In nucleotides, the CDR3 is TGTGCCAGCAGCCCACCTAACACCGGGGAGCTGTTTTTT.

This clone has only a few counts. The V call is TRBV7-3, the J call TRBJ2-7; 9 nucleotides align to TRBD2. The CDR3 contains 16 residues. J gave up 5 bases and V 4 bases, and 12 bases lay outside the gene matches. Germline V gives CDR1 SGHTA, CDR2 FQGTGA. The CDR3 DNA reads TGTGCCAGCAGCTCCACCCCCGCGGGAGGGCTCCACGAGCAGTACTTC. It codes for CASSSTPAGGLHEQYF. Full variable domain (remainder filled in from reference TRBV7-3 and TRBJ2-7): GAGVSQTPSNKVTEKGKYVELRCDPISGHTALYWYRQSLGQGPEFLIYFQGTGAADDSGLPNDRFFAVRPEGSVSTLKIQRTERGDSAVYLCASSSTPAGGLHEQYFGPGTRLTVT.

This rearrangement joins TRBV27 to TRBJ1-2; D gene ambiguous. Germline CDR1 and CDR2: MNHEY and SMNVEV (reference sequence). The CDR3 covers 14 residues. Trimming left V 8 bases short and J 0 bases short, with 13 bases between. The CDR3 here is CASRPRGPNYGYTF. As DNA, the CDR3 is TGTGCCAGCCGGCCACGAGGGCCTAACTATGGCTACACCTTC.

In the case of this clone: This sample includes further DNA sequences coding for the same CDR3. V and J are TRBV5-4 and TRBJ2-3, with D unclear. The CDR3 runs to 12 residues. V was trimmed by 0 bases and J by 6 bases, leaving 5 bases between them. Germline loops: CDR1 SGHNT, CDR2 YYREEE (reference sequence). The chain's CDR3 is CASSLETDTQYF. The CDR3 DNA reads TGTGCCAGCAGCTTGGAGACCGATACGCAGTATTTT.

The chain recombines TRBV29-1 with TRBJ1-1, with D perhaps TRBD1 (5 bases). V was clipped by 6 bases and J by 8 bases, with 16 bases between them. The CDR3 extends over 12 amino acids. Germline-derived CDR1 and CDR2 are SQVTM and ANQGSEA. CDR3 sequence reads: CSVPVGGGEAFF. The CDR3 DNA sequence: TGCAGCGTCCCAGTCGGCGGGGGGGAAGCTTTCTTT. Full variable domain (remainder filled in from reference TRBV29-1 and TRBJ1-1): SAVISQKPSRDICQRGTSLTIQCQVDSQVTMMFWYRQQPGQSLTLIATANQGSEATYESGFVIDKFPISRPNLTFSTLTVSNMSPEDSSIYLCSVPVGGGEAFFGQGTRLTVV.

CDR3 DNA: TGCAGCGCGTCCTTGGGACCGAACTATGGCTACACCTTC. It specifies CSASLGPNYGYTF. This chain uses TRBV29-1 with TRBJ1-2, with D possibly being TRBD1 (5 bases). The length of the CDR3 is 13 residues. Trimming shortened V by 7 bases and J by 2 bases, and 14 bases separated the two germline ends. The germline gives CDR1 SQVTM, CDR2 ANQGSEA.

The chain has TRBV4-2 and TRBJ1-3; possible D gene TRBD1, 6 bases. Germline CDR1 is LGHNA and CDR2 is YNFKEQ. The CDR3 consists of 19 residues. V lost 4 bases to trimming and J lost 0 bases, with 22 bases between them. The CDR3 here is CASSPLGRTDIYSGNTIYF. CDR3 sequence (DNA): TGTGCCAGCAGCCCCCTAGGCAGGACAGACATATACTCTGGAAACACCATATATTTT.

The chain couples TRBV6-4 to TRBJ1-2; 7 bases are a match to TRBD1. The J segment lost 6 bases and the V segment lost 0 bases, leaving 22 bases of the junction unmatched. The CDR3 runs 20 residues. CDR1 and CDR2 (germline): MRHNA, SNTAGT. CDR3 region: CASSDSTSPRQGDFKNGYTF. The CDR3 coding sequence is TGTGCCAGCAGTGACTCCACATCCCCACGTCAGGGGGATTTTAAGAATGGCTACACCTTC.

V and J are TRBV7-9 and TRBJ2-7; TRBD2 aligns across 16 bases. The length of the CDR3 is 17 residues. V dropped 4 bases and J dropped 2; count of bases not matched to a gene: 5. Germline values: CDR1 SEHNR, CDR2 FQNEAQ (reference sequence). For the CDR3, the DNA is TGTGCCAGCAGCTCCGCGGGACTAGCGGGGGGGGCCTACGAGCAGTACTTC. Amino acids: CASSSAGLAGGAYEQYF.

The V and J genes are TRBV5-1 and TRBJ2-7, with a possible D match to TRBD2 (6 bases). The CDR3 is made up of 14 amino acids. The germline CDR1 and CDR2 sequences are SGHRS and YFSETQ. The ends were cut back, 3 bases at V and 2 bases at J, with 12 bases in the middle. CDR3 region: CASSWGDNTYEQYF. The CDR3 DNA follows: TGCGCCAGCAGCTGGGGGGATAACACCTACGAGCAGTACTTC.